The sequence of this T cell receptor beta chain was determined in a study of a mutant IDH1 vaccine in newly diagnosed glioma. Profiled with immunoSEQ multiplex PCR; TCRdb holds only in-frame clones, not every one. The data contain approximately 110,000 clones, roughly 90% of them singletons. Trimming stripped 0 bases from V and 0 bases from J, with 10 bases between. Germline CDR1 SGHKS, CDR2 YYEKEE (reference sequence). The CDR3 consists of 15 residues. The sample's time point: week 11, during vaccination. What each vaccine dose contained was 300 ug of mutant IDH1 20-mer peptide, accompanied by topical imiquimod. There were new WHO grade 3 or 4 astrocytomas in the donors, and these were IDH1-mutant and ATRX-lost. On this clone: Its antigen remains unknown.

The source of this sequence is a woman aged 45-65 years with glioma. Source: PBMCs, taken from a glioma patient whose treatment included an IDH1 peptide vaccine. V gene TRBV5-5 combines with J gene TRBJ2-7; no clear D. CDR3 in amino acids: CASSLEGRSSYEQYF. DNA for the CDR3: TGTGCCAGCAGCTTGGAAGGACGGAGCTCCTACGAGCAGTACTTC.